One and the same sample provided the 18 T cell receptor beta chains below, sequenced in a study of cytomegalovirus exposure and HLA in healthy donors. The primer mix had 60 Vbeta and 13 Jbeta primers. Produced via immunoSEQ multiplex PCR; TCRdb's table is partial and in-frame only. In the table there are around 90,000 clones, around 73% of which are singletons. Sequencing was done on a sample of PBMCs. The receptors derive from a woman between 40 and 55 years old in good health and CMV-seronegative.

This clone was seen just once. V usage is TRBV5-1 and J usage is TRBJ2-2; 12 positions match TRBD2. The V segment lost 3 bases and the J segment 5 bases; nucleotides outside the gene matches: 11. The germline V gene encodes CDR1 SGHRS and CDR2 YFSETQ. There are 18 residues in the CDR3. CDR3 DNA sequence: TGCGCCAGCAGCTGGCGACTAGCGGGAGTATCGGGTACCGGGGAGCTGTTTTTT. This sequence encodes CASSWRLAGVSGTGELFF.

The J gene is TRBJ2-1, the V gene TRBV7-7; D perhaps matches TRBD2 (6 bases). The CDR3 sequence is 15 residues long. Per the germline V gene, CDR1 is SSHAT and CDR2 is FNYEAQ (reference sequence). V shed 1 base and J shed 1 base, with 8 bases lying between them. Written as DNA, the CDR3 is TGTGCCAGCAGCTTAGAGCTAGCGTCCTACAATGAGCAGTTCTTC. Translating it yields CASSLELASYNEQFF.

This chain connects TRBV27 to TRBJ2-7; 11 bases fit TRBD2. There are 14 residues in the CDR3. Germline CDR1 is MNHEY and CDR2 is SMNVEV (reference sequence). Trimming cost V 7 bases and J 4 bases; bases outside gene matches: 6. The CDR3 region is CASTGLAGGYEQYF. The CDR3 DNA follows: TGTGCCAGCACCGGCTTAGCGGGAGGGTACGAGCAGTACTTC.

This chain connects TRBV10-3 to TRBJ2-3; 10 bases align to TRBD2. The CDR3 has 15 residues. Per germline, CDR1 ENHRY and CDR2 SYGVKD. Trimming cost V 5 bases and J 2 bases; bases outside gene matches: 4. This chain's CDR3 is CAISSGRANTDTQYF. The CDR3 DNA sequence: TGTGCCATCAGTAGCGGGAGGGCCAACACAGATACGCAGTATTTT.

The DNA of the CDR3 is TGTGCCAGCAGTCATTGGGCTAGCATCAATGAGCAGTTCTTC. It is translated as CASSHWASINEQFF. This chain connects TRBV6-6 to TRBJ2-1; TRBD2 might be the D (5 bases). Trimming took off 5 bases at V and 6 bases at J, with 14 bases between the two ends. Germline V lookup: CDR1 MNHNY, CDR2 SVGAGI (reference sequence). The CDR3 has 14 amino acids.

The chain links TRBV6-1 to TRBJ1-2, with D possibly matching TRBD1 (6 bases). V dropped 2 bases and J dropped 5 bases, with 15 bases sitting between them. The CDR3 extends over 15 amino acids. From germline, CDR1 is MNHNS and CDR2 SASEGT. The CDR3 nucleotides read TGTGCCAGCAGTGAAAACGGGCAGGGGCGGTATGGCTACACCTTC. Its translation is CASSENGQGRYGYTF.

This chain links TRBV9 with TRBJ1-1; 7 bases fit TRBD1. This CDR3 contains 14 residues. V lost 4 bases and J lost 6; bases outside the gene matches: 9. The V gene's germline CDR1 is SGDLS and CDR2 YYNGEE. The CDR3 loop is CASSPRQGPAEAFF. CDR3 sequence (DNA): TGTGCCAGCAGCCCGCGACAGGGTCCGGCTGAAGCTTTCTTT.

The genes are TRBV14 and TRBJ1-1, with TRBD1 identical over 7 bases. The V gene's germline CDR1 is SGHDN and CDR2 FVKESK. Germline trimming cut 8 bases from V and 5 bases from J; bases unmatched to any gene: 8. CDR3 size: 13 residues. CDR3 sequence: CASGKGAVTEAFF. In nucleotides, the CDR3 is TGTGCCAGCGGAAAGGGGGCTGTAACTGAAGCTTTCTTT.

This clone was picked up a small number of times. The genes are TRBV27 and TRBJ2-1, with a possible D match to TRBD2 (6 bases). The CDR3 spans 15 residues. The V end was cut by 5 bases, the J end by 2 bases, with 13 bases between. Germline V gene data show CDR1 as MNHEY and CDR2 as SMNVEV (reference sequence). CDR3: CASSTSGGTYNEQFF. The CDR3 nucleotides are TGTGCCAGCAGTACCTCTGGGGGGACCTACAATGAGCAGTTCTTC.

The chain has TRBV7-9 and TRBJ1-2; D not resolved. This CDR3 is 14 amino acids long. Germline values: CDR1 SEHNR, CDR2 FQNEAQ (reference sequence). The V end lost 10 bases, the J end lost 4 bases, and 19 bases lay between the germline ends. The CDR3 DNA follows: TGTGCCACCCTCAGCCCCGCCCGGGGCTATGGCTACACCTTC. Translating it yields CATLSPARGYGYTF. Full variable domain (missing parts from reference TRBV7-9 and TRBJ1-2): DTGVSQNPRHKITKRGQNVTFRCDPISEHNRLYWYRQTLGQGPEFLTYFQNEAQLEKSRLLSDRFSAERPKGSFSTLEIQRTEQGDSAMYLCATLSPARGYGYTFGSGTRLTVV.

The chain joins TRBV19 to TRBJ1-6, with 7 bases that match TRBD1. CDR3 length: 15 residues. Germline trimming cut 5 bases from V and 7 bases from J; bases unmatched to any gene: 8. CDR1 and CDR2 (germline): LNHDA, SQIVND (reference sequence). CDR3 sequence reads: CASSLRDSWNSPLHF. In nucleotides, the CDR3 is TGTGCCAGTAGTCTTCGGGACAGCTGGAATTCACCCCTCCACTTT. Complete variable domain (other parts from reference TRBV19 and TRBJ1-6): DGGITQSPKYLFRKEGQNVTLSCEQNLNHDAMYWYRQDPGQGLRLIYYSQIVNDFQKGDIAEGYSVSREKKESFPLTVTSAQKNPTAFYLCASSLRDSWNSPLHFGNGTRLTVT.

The chain is built from TRBV6-5 and TRBJ2-5, with 15 bases matching TRBD2. In germline, CDR1 is MNHEY, CDR2 SVGAGI. V lost 5 bases to trimming and J lost 13 bases; unmatched junction nucleotides: 5. The CDR3 runs to 13 residues. CDR3 in amino acids: CASSPGLAGGWYF. In nucleotides, the CDR3 is TGTGCCAGCAGTCCGGGACTAGCGGGAGGCTGGTACTTC.

This clone occurred a few times. The J gene is TRBJ2-7, the V gene TRBV4-1; 12 nucleotides line up with TRBD2. Germline CDR1 MGHRA, CDR2 YSYEKL. The CDR3 has 17 residues. After removal of 3 bases from V and 3 bases from J, the junction contained 9 bases not matched to a gene. This CDR3 reads CASSQALQTSGGYEQYF. In nucleotides, the CDR3 is TGCGCCAGCAGCCAGGCTCTCCAGACTAGCGGGGGCTACGAGCAGTACTTC.

In its sample, this clone was seen once. The chain carries TRBV27 and TRBJ2-2, with 8 bases aligning to TRBD1. V dropped 6 bases and J dropped 4; count of bases not matched to a gene: 7. In germline, CDR1 is MNHEY, CDR2 SMNVEV (reference sequence). This CDR3 has 15 residues. The CDR3 bases are TGTGCCAGCAGGGGGGGACAGGTCGCCACCGGGGAGCTGTTTTTT. Protein sequence: CASRGGQVATGELFF.

The V call is TRBV5-1, the J call TRBJ2-1; maybe TRBD2 (6 bases). Germline CDR1 is SGHRS and CDR2 is YFSETQ. The CDR3 is made up of 15 amino acids. V was pared by 3 bases and J by 0 bases, with 10 bases between. The CDR3 DNA sequence: TGCGCCAGCAGCTGGGACTCGAGCTCCTACAATGAGCAGTTCTTC. It yields the protein CASSWDSSSYNEQFF.

This chain joins TRBV12-5 and TRBJ1-5, with 7 bases fitting TRBD1. Unmatched junction bases numbered 5, after V lost 6 bases and J lost 0 bases. Germline V gene data show CDR1 as LGHNT and CDR2 as FRNRAP. The CDR3 covers 15 residues. DNA for the CDR3: TGTGCTAGTGGCTGGACAGGTGGTAGCAATCAGCCCCAGCATTTT. As protein: CASGWTGGSNQPQHF.

The V gene is TRBV5-1, the J gene TRBJ2-2; 8 positions match TRBD2. The germline CDR1 and CDR2 sequences are SGHRS and YFSETQ. The trim removed 3 bases at V and 9 bases at J, leaving 19 bases unmatched. The CDR3 is made up of 18 amino acids. As DNA, the CDR3 is TGCGCCAGCAGCTCCATCGGAGCGGGAGCTGGGGGGGCCCGGGAGCTGTTTTTT. It codes for CASSSIGAGAGGARELFF.

V usage is TRBV7-2 and J usage is TRBJ2-3; D may be TRBD2 (6 bases). The CDR3 loop spans 17 amino acids. V lost 5 bases to trimming and J lost 0 bases, with 18 bases between them. Germline lookup yields CDR1 SGHTA and CDR2 FQGNSA. This chain's CDR3 is CASSPLTPSGSTDTQYF. The CDR3 DNA follows: TGTGCCAGCAGCCCACTGACTCCAAGCGGGAGCACAGATACGCAGTATTTT.